This TCR beta chain was retrieved from a study of T cells in Graves' hyperthyroidism and ophthalmopathy (dated by TCRdb to 2018 to 2020). For context, the study as a whole: Peripheral blood was sampled at the time of initial diagnosis, prior to any treatment. The 85 to 100 discovery patients were divided at random into training and test sets in a 7:3 ratio. Prospective prediction of ophthalmopathy was tested in an independent validation cohort consisting of some 19 hyperthyroidism patients and 15 to 17 patients who later progressed to ophthalmopathy. After blood sampling, hyperthyroidism patients were treated with methimazole at a starting dose of 30 mg daily, and ophthalmopathy patients were treated with high-dose intravenous methylprednisolone. The study also compared thyroid tissue and blood T-cell repertoires from more than 5 Graves' hyperthyroidism patients. The paper reports TCR Vbeta CDR3 sequencing of approximately 140 peripheral blood samples: around 41 ophthalmopathy, some 80 hyperthyroidism and approximately 17 progressor patients. A discovery cohort of about 96 patients, about 44 with Graves' ophthalmopathy and more than 55 with stable Graves' hyperthyroidism, was used to find distinguishing TCR V-J signatures.

Stable Graves' hyperthyroidism was defined as no progression to ophthalmopathy during 18 months of follow-up. The hyperthyroidism patients were between 18 and 65 years old and newly diagnosed, with a disease duration of less than 2 months. The study excluded patients with uncontrolled infections, other autoimmune diseases, pregnancy or lactation. Diagnoses were established on the basis of clinical symptoms, serum thyroxine and TRAb, thyroid ultrasound, and orbital computed tomography. PBMCs were separated from under 11 ml of fresh peripheral blood using Ficoll-Paque density gradient centrifugation. Total RNA was extracted with Trizol reagent, and quality was checked on an Agilent 2100 Bioanalyzer. What the authors observed across the whole study: Blood samples also contained most of the expanded thyroid clonotypes (frequency above 0.001), which suggests that blood repertoires may reflect thyroid immune responses. Ophthalmopathy was separated from stable hyperthyroidism by a 13 V-J signature model, with about 88% sensitivity and 81% to 82% specificity obtained in cross-validation and 80%/75% obtained in testing. During validation, the model predicted progression to ophthalmopathy a median of around 7 months ahead of onset, with around 70% sensitivity and around 72% specificity. No statistical method was used to set the sample size in advance, and investigators knew the group allocation.

The TCR beta CDR3 regions were amplified from RNA transcripts. The first round of RT-PCR for the TCR CDR3 was performed with the HTBI primer set and the Qiagen OneStep RT-PCR kit. Libraries were constructed in a second round of multiplex PCR, after which size selection and purification were carried out. Libraries were sequenced paired-end with 100 bp reads on an Illumina HiSeq2000. Concerning the study's data processing: Raw data were processed with SOAPnuke, discarding reads with adapters, uncalled bases, mean Phred below 15, or no exact constant-primer or identifier match. High-quality paired reads were merged with COPE v1.2.5, and unique nucleotide sequences were defined as clonotypes. MiTCR v1.1 was used to align clonotypes to the IMGT TRBV, TRBD and TRBJ reference segments. The analysis included only V-J combinations with a frequency above 0.0001, which together covered roughly 99% of the repertoires. The TCS score was defined as the ratio of F50 (clonal expansion) to E x V (chaos), calculated using BLOSUM62-based TCRdist between CDR3 peptides within each V-J. Welch's t-statistics and random forest reduced around 550 V-J features to around 14, which were used in a naive Bayes classifier (R e1071). In TCRdb, the public reads were trimmed at Q25 with fastp and aligned with MiXCR, with productive beta chains retained. Every distinct CDR3 protein forms one entry, paired with its most common genes and DNA. The V and J calls, along with clone size, are taken from TCRdb and not from the paper's own processing. This sample has 600,000 to 750,000 distinct CDR3 sequences in its table, and around 15% of those were observed once. Of the sample, 15% to 19% falls within the top ten clones.

This clonotype was detected ten times or more. Which antigen it targets is not known. Per-nucleotide qualities are absent, and no much larger clonotype sits a single base away. The germline ends are 13 bases apart after V is trimmed by 4 bases and J by 6 bases. From the cysteine up to the phenylalanine, the CDR3 has a length of 14 residues. The entry retains the CDR3 DNA only, 42 bases that are in frame from base 1. Based on the germline V gene, the CDR1 and CDR2 sequences are SGHAT and FQNNGV. The chain is made from TRBV11-2 and TRBJ2-4; matching of 5 bases hints at TRBD2 as the D gene. The sample consisted of blood. This receptor was identified in a man aged 45-60 years with Graves' hyperthyroidism. The DNA sequence is as follows: TGTGCCAGCAGCTCAAACTTGGACTCAAACATTCAGTACTTC. Its protein product is CASSSNLDSNIQYF.